The present entry profiles one TCR beta chain with its context. Its antigen remains unknown. Findings of the study overall: Whole repertoires were not studied in the larger cohort, only one V-J beta rearrangement. The TCR gene usage of tumor memory CD4+ T cells clustered together with blood and lymph node memory CD4+ cells and with lymph node naive CD4+ cells.

Germline V gives CDR1 SGHRS, CDR2 YFSETQ. V lost 7 bases to trimming and J lost 2 bases, with 13 bases between them. The CDR3 has 13 residues. Full-length variable regions came from constant-region reverse primers plus semi-nested Nested Universal Primer A PCR. MiXCR was run by TCRdb on the 5' RACE reads, yielding one entry per CDR3 protein. The table records tens of thousands of distinct CDR3 sequences, 15% to 20% of them present only once. Naive CD4+ T cells were purified with Tregs depleted by CD25. The clonotype comes from a female donor with breast cancer. The sequencing input was naive CD4+ T cells sorted from a lymph node. Subset indicated: naive CD4+ T cells, CD4+CD45RA+CD25-. The V and J genes are TRBV5-1 and TRBJ2-7, with TRBD2 as a possible D gene (5 bases). The CDR3 nucleotides read TGCGCCAGCGGCCTCGAGGGCGCCTACGAGCAGTACTTC. It encodes CASGLEGAYEQYF. Full variable domain (outside the CDR3, taken from reference TRBV5-1 and TRBJ2-7): KAGVTQTPRYLIKTRGQQVTLSCSPISGHRSVSWYQQTPGQGLQFLFEYFSETQRNKGNFPGRFSGRQFSNSRSEMNVSTLELGDSALYLCASGLEGAYEQYFGPGTRLTVT.